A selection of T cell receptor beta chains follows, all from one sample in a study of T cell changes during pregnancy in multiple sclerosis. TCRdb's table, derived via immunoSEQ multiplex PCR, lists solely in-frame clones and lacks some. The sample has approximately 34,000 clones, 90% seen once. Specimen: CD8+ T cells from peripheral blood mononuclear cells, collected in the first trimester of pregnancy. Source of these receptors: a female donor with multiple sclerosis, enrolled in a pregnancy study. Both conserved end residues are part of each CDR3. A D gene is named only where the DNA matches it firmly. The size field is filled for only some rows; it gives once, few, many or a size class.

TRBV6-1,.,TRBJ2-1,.,TGTGCCAGCATGGGTAGAGGGCCCTCCTACAATGAGCAGTTCTTC,CASMGRGPSYNEQFF
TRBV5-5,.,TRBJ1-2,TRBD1,TGTGCCAGCGCCGCCGGACAGGGCTATGGCTACACCTTC,CASAAGQGYGYTF
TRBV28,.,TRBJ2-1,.,TGTGCCAGCAGTTTGGGTCGCGCGGAGGCGCATGAGCAGTTCTTC,CASSLGRAEAHEQFF
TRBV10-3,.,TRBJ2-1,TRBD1,TGTGCCATCAGTGTTCCCTCCACCGGGACAGGGGGCTTAGCGGGAGGTTTGGATGAGCAGTTCTTC,CAISVPSTGTGGLAGGLDEQFF
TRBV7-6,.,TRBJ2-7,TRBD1,TGTGCCAGCAGCCGAGACAGGGGGGCCTACGAGCAGTACTTC,CASSRDRGAYEQYF
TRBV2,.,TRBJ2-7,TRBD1,TGTGCCAGCATCATGGAGACAGGGTCCTACGAGCAGTACTTC,CASIMETGSYEQYF
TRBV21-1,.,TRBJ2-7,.,TGTGCCAGCACTCGCCGGGGCGAGCAGTACTTC,CASTRRGEQYF
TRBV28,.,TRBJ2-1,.,TGTGCCAGCAGTGCGGTTTCGGCTCTAAGCTCCTACAATGAGCAGTTCTTC,CASSAVSALSSYNEQFF
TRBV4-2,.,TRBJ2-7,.,TGTGCCAGCAGCCAAGTACCGGGTTTGAGCTCCTACGAGCAGTACTTC,CASSQVPGLSSYEQYF
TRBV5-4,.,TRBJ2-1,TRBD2,TGTGCCAGCAGCAGAGGACTAGCCTTCAATGAGCAGTTCTTC,CASSRGLAFNEQFF
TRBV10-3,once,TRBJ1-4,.,TGTGCCACCCGCGACACCCTGAGAGAAAAACTGTTTTTT,CATRDTLREKLFF
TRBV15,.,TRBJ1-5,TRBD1,TGTGCCACCAGCAGGGGGACAGGCACCCCCCAGCCCCAGCATTTT,CATSRGTGTPQPQHF
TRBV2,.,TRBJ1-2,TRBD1,TGTGCCACACAGGGGGCGAATGGCTACACCTTC,CATQGANGYTF
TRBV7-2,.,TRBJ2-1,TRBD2,TGTGCCAGCAGCCCTTTAGCGGGAGGGTACAATGAGCAGTTCTTC,CASSPLAGGYNEQFF
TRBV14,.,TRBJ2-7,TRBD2,TGTGCCAGCAGCCAAGAGGGGGGGGACTACGAGCAGTACTTC,CASSQEGGDYEQYF
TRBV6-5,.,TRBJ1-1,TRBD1,TGTGCCAGCAGGACACAGGGGCCTGAAGCTTTCTTT,CASRTQGPEAFF
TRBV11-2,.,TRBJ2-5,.,TGTGCCAGCAGCTCCGGTCCCTACCAAGAGACCCAGTACTTC,CASSSGPYQETQYF
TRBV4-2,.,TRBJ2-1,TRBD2,TGTGCCAGCAGCCAAGATCGCGGGAGTCGGTACAATGAGCAGTTCTTC,CASSQDRGSRYNEQFF
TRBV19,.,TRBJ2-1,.,TGTGCCAGTAGTCCCTCGGTGCGGGGTTACAATGAGCAGTTCTTC,CASSPSVRGYNEQFF
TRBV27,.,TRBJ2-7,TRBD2,TGTGCCAGCAGTTCTAGCGGGAGGGGGACCTACGAGCAGTACTTC,CASSSSGRGTYEQYF
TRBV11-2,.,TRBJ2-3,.,TGTGCCAGCAGCTTAGGGGGTAGGGGAGATACGCAGTATTTT,CASSLGGRGDTQYF
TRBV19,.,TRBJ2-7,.,TGTGCCAGTAGCCTCGGCCTCGGGGGCTACGAGCAGTACTTC,CASSLGLGGYEQYF
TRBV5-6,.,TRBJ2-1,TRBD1,TGTGCCAGCAGCTTCCGGGGACAGGGGGTGTTGGGTGAGCAGTTCTTC,CASSFRGQGVLGEQFF
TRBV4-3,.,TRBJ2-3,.,TGCGCCAGCAGCCAAAATCCCGAGGGGGGCACAGATACGCAGTATTTT,CASSQNPEGGTDTQYF
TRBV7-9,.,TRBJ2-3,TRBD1,TGTGCCAGCAGCCGGGGGGACAGGGAAGCAGATACGCAGTATTTT,CASSRGDREADTQYF
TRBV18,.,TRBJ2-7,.,TGTGCCAGCTCACCAGTGGTAAAAGGAGCGTACGAGCAGTACTTC,CASSPVVKGAYEQYF
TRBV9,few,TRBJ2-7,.,TGTGCCCTCAAAGGGGGCGGGACCTCCTACGAGCAGTACTTC,CALKGGGTSYEQYF
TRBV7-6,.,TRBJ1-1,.,TGTGCCAGCAGCCTCCCCTTGGGAGGGGAGAACACTGAAGCTTTCTTT,CASSLPLGGENTEAFF
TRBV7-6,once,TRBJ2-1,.,TGTGCCAGCAGCTCACCCGACGCGGCCCCTTACAATGAGCAGTTCTTC,CASSSPDAAPYNEQFF
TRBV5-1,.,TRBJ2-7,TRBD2,TGCGCCAGCAGCTTGGCACCGGGACTAGCGGGCGAGCAGTACTTC,CASSLAPGLAGEQYF
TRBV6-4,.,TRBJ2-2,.,TGTGCCAGCAGTGATGACGAGGTCGGGGAGCTGTTTTTT,CASSDDEVGELFF
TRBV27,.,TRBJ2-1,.,TGTGCCAGCAGTTTGCCCACTCCCGGCAGGGACAATGAGCAGTTCTTC,CASSLPTPGRDNEQFF
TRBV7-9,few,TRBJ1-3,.,TGTGCCAGCAGCTTAGCTGGCAGTTGGGGAAACACCATATATTTT,CASSLAGSWGNTIYF
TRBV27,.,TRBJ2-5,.,TGTGCCACCGGTCTCTCTCAAGAGACCCAGTACTTC,CATGLSQETQYF
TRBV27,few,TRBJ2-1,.,TGTGCCAGCAGTTTATCGAGGAGAGGGTACAATGAGCAGTTCTTC,CASSLSRRGYNEQFF
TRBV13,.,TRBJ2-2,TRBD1,TGTGCCAGCAGCTTATCCCGACAGGGTTGGACCGGGGAGCTGTTTTTT,CASSLSRQGWTGELFF
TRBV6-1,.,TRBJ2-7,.,TGTGCCAGCAGTGAAGCACAGGGCTACGACGAGCAGTACTTC,CASSEAQGYDEQYF
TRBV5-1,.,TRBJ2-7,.,TGCGCCAGCAGCTTCGACACGATGGTAGAGCAGTACTTC,CASSFDTMVEQYF
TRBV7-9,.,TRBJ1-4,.,TGTGCCAGCACGGGGACACTAAATGAAAAACTGTTTTTT,CASTGTLNEKLFF
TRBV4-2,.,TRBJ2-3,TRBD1,TGTGCCAGCAGCCAAGAACCGGGACAGATCACAGATACGCAGTATTTT,CASSQEPGQITDTQYF
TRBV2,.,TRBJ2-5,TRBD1,TGTGCCAGCAGTCGGACAGGGCAAGAGACCCAGTACTTC,CASSRTGQETQYF
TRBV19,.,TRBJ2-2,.,TGTGCCAGTAGTATTGGGGAGCGAGGCACCGGGGAGCTGTTTTTT,CASSIGERGTGELFF
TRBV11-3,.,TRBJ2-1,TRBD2,TGTGCCAGCAGCCCTGAATTTAGCGGGCGAACCTACAATGAGCAGTTCTTC,CASSPEFSGRTYNEQFF
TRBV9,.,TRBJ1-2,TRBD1,TGTGCCAGCAGCCCCAGGACAGGGGGGATTTTTAATGGCTACACCTTC,CASSPRTGGIFNGYTF
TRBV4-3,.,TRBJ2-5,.,TGCGCCAGCAGCCAAGACGGGGAAGAGACCCAGTACTTC,CASSQDGEETQYF